This TCR beta chain was sequenced for a study of T cell repertoires in cytomegalovirus infection. MiXCR, run by TCRdb on the reads, gives a single entry per CDR3 protein. The sample gives about 530,000 distinct CDR3 sequences, 26% of which show up once; about 13% is in the top ten. CDR1 is MDHEN and CDR2 is SYDVKM in the germline V gene. With V trimmed by 1 base and J by 9 bases, 6 bases remained unmatched. The CDR3 is 14 residues long. This clonotype was counted a few times. The rearrangement uses TRBV28 and TRBJ2-1, with 7 bases matching TRBD2. The sample was PBMCs. The receptor was isolated from a human donor in good health (CMV status not recorded). Some clones in this sample may be carry-over from other donors' samples. CDR3 in DNA: TGTGCCAGCAGTTTATTCATTAGCGGGCCTGAGCAGTTCTTC. Residues: CASSLFISGPEQFF.